The sequence of this TCR beta chain was determined in a study of cytomegalovirus exposure and HLA in healthy donors. Data came from immunoSEQ multiplex PCR; TCRdb stores just in-frame clones and leaves some out. The repertoire includes about 64,000 clones, around 89% of them detected once, and around 1.7% sits in the top ten. The CDR3 is 16 residues long. J lost 4 bases, V lost 4 bases, and 10 bases had no gene match. Germline V gene data show CDR1 as MNHEY and CDR2 as SMNVEV (reference sequence). This chain joins TRBV27 and TRBJ1-1; 9 bases fit TRBD1. The sequencing sample was made of PBMCs. This TCR derives from a woman aged 18-29 years in good health and CMV-seronegative. For the CDR3, the DNA is TGTGCCAGCAGTTCGCCGACCTTGACAGGGGGCACTGAAGCTTTCTTT. This sequence encodes CASSSPTLTGGTEAFF.